This entry describes one T cell receptor beta chain. These data originate in a study of T-cell reconstitution after alpha-beta-depleted transplantation in children. The library targeted TCRbeta and was prepared with unique molecular identifiers. TCRdb re-derived calls from the PCR reads in MiXCR, one entry per CDR3 protein. Among approximately 490,000 distinct CDR3 sequences listed, around 12% were seen once. The ends were cut back, 0 bases at V and 2 bases at J, with 11 bases in the middle. The germline gives CDR1 LGHNA, CDR2 YSLEER. The CDR3 has 15 amino acids. This specimen consisted of PBMCs from the stem cell graft donor, obtained from the stem cell graft. The V gene is TRBV4-3, the J gene TRBJ2-7; D possibly matches TRBD1 or TRBD2 (6 bases each). The source is a human donor who donated a stem cell graft to a child with combined immunodeficiency. The CDR3 bases are TGCGCCAGCAGCCAAGAGCCGGGGGCAGCCTACGAGCAGTACTTC. Its protein is CASSQEPGAAYEQYF.